This T cell receptor (beta chain) appears in the sequencing data of a study of T cell responses to AZD1222 COVID-19 vaccine. Whole-study findings and limits: Nearly half of unique spike-specific TCRs reportedly avoided B.1.351 and B.1.1.7 mutated regions. It should be noted that donors were predominantly white British and more often female, and clonal diversity was possibly underestimated. Rises in breadth and depth of Spike-specific TCRs came after two AZD1222 doses.

In regard to this clone: Its antigen remains unidentified.

Assay: immunoSEQ multiplex PCR; the TCRdb copy retains only in-frame clones and omits some. The data contain more than 100,000 clones, more than 80% of them singletons. The sequencing used peripheral blood, collected on day 0 of AZD1222 vaccination. The TCR was taken from an adult in good health.

The CDR3 protein is CASIVQGDNQPQHF. As DNA, the CDR3 is TGTGCCAGCATTGTACAGGGGGACAATCAGCCCCAGCATTTT. V gene TRBV28 combines with J gene TRBJ1-5; 8 nucleotides match TRBD1. CDR1 is MDHEN, CDR2 SYDVKM, per germline. The CDR3 length is 14 residues. The J segment lost 3 bases and the V segment lost 7 bases, leaving 5 bases of the junction unmatched.